This note documents a single T cell receptor beta chain sequence. This clonotype was seen ten or more times. Its target antigen remains unknown. Per-base qualities were not stored, and no clone one base away is much larger. Between the V and J ends, shortened by 3 bases and 9 bases respectively, the junction contains 14 bases. The germline V gene specifies MDHEN as CDR1 and SYDVKM as CDR2. From its cysteine to its phenylalanine, the CDR3 spans 14 amino acids. Only the CDR3 DNA is retained, 42 bases long and in frame from the first base. The TCR beta CDR3 regions were amplified from the RNA transcripts. A first-round RT-PCR of the TCR CDR3 used the HTBI primer set with the Qiagen OneStep RT-PCR kit. Libraries were constructed in a second round of multiplex PCR, after which size selection and purification were performed. The libraries were sequenced on an Illumina HiSeq2000 using paired-end 100 bp reads. The paper's data handling went like this. SOAPnuke was used to process the raw data, with reads discarded if the reads contained adapters or uncalled bases, had a mean Phred below 15, or lacked an exact constant-primer or identifier match. High-quality paired reads were merged with COPE v1.2.5, and unique nucleotide sequences were defined as clonotypes. MiTCR v1.1 was used to align clonotypes to the IMGT TRBV, TRBD and TRBJ reference segments. Analysis was restricted to V-J combinations with a frequency above 0.0001, which covered 98% to 99.2% of repertoires. The TCS score was defined as F50 (clonal expansion) divided by E x V (chaos), with BLOSUM62-based TCRdist calculated between CDR3 peptides within each V-J. Welch's t-statistics and random forest reduced fewer than 550 V-J features to roughly 13, which were used in a naive Bayes classifier (R e1071). Using fastp trimming at Q25 and MiXCR clonotype assembly, TCRdb reanalyzed the public sequencing data and kept in-frame beta chains. Identical CDR3 protein sequences are pooled into one entry, listed with their most common genes and DNA. TCRdb, not the original authors, processed these V and J calls. The sample table records about 300,000 distinct CDR3 sequences; 10% to 15% of these occur just once. The ten largest clonotypes hold almost 8% of the sample.

This specimen comes from a study of T cells in Graves' hyperthyroidism and ophthalmopathy (dated by TCRdb to between 2019 and 2020). As for the study more broadly: Peripheral blood samples were taken at the time of initial diagnosis, prior to any treatment. The paper reports TCR Vbeta CDR3 sequencing of approximately 130 peripheral blood samples: 43 ophthalmopathy, under 85 hyperthyroidism and 17 progressor patients. Prospective prediction of ophthalmopathy was tested in an independent validation cohort of 18 to 20 hyperthyroidism patients and 15 to 17 patients who later progressed to ophthalmopathy. A discovery cohort of 95 to 100 patients, about 43 with Graves' ophthalmopathy and roughly 59 with stable Graves' hyperthyroidism, was used to find distinguishing TCR V-J signatures. The 100 or so discovery patients were randomly split 7:3 into training and test sets. After blood sampling, hyperthyroidism patients were treated with methimazole at a starting dose of 30 mg daily, and ophthalmopathy patients were treated with high-dose intravenous methylprednisolone. In addition, the study compared T-cell repertoires in thyroid tissue and in blood from about six Graves' hyperthyroidism patients.

Study-wide findings and limitations: Most expanded thyroid clonotypes (frequency above 0.001) were also detected in blood, suggesting blood repertoires may reflect thyroid immune responses. A 13 V-J signature model separated ophthalmopathy from stable hyperthyroidism, with over 85% sensitivity and around 84% specificity in cross-validation and 80%/75% in testing. During validation, the model predicted progression to ophthalmopathy a median of roughly six months ahead of onset, with almost 71% sensitivity and almost 75% specificity. No statistical method was used to set the sample size in advance, and investigators knew the group allocation.

Hyperthyroidism patients were newly diagnosed, had a disease duration of under 2 months, and were aged 18 to 65 years. Any patient with an uncontrolled infection, another autoimmune disease, pregnancy or lactation was excluded. Clinical symptoms, serum thyroxine and TRAb, thyroid ultrasound, and orbital computed tomography formed the basis for the diagnoses. Blood from progressor patients was drawn when they were first diagnosed with hyperthyroidism, before any ophthalmopathy symptoms appeared. Ficoll-Paque density gradient centrifugation was used to isolate PBMCs from around 10 ml of fresh peripheral blood. Patients classed as progressors first received a Graves' hyperthyroidism diagnosis and then went on to develop ophthalmopathy during follow-up. Total RNA was extracted with Trizol reagent, and quality was checked on an Agilent 2100 Bioanalyzer.

Input material: blood. Recombination linked TRBV28 to TRBJ1-4; matching of 5 bases hints at TRBD1 as the D gene. The TCR sequence derives from a woman aged 25-40 years with Graves' hyperthyroidism that later progressed to Graves' ophthalmopathy. The DNA reads TGTGCCAGCAGTTTCCGTGCAACGGGGCAAAAACTGTTTTTT. Its protein is CASSFRATGQKLFF.